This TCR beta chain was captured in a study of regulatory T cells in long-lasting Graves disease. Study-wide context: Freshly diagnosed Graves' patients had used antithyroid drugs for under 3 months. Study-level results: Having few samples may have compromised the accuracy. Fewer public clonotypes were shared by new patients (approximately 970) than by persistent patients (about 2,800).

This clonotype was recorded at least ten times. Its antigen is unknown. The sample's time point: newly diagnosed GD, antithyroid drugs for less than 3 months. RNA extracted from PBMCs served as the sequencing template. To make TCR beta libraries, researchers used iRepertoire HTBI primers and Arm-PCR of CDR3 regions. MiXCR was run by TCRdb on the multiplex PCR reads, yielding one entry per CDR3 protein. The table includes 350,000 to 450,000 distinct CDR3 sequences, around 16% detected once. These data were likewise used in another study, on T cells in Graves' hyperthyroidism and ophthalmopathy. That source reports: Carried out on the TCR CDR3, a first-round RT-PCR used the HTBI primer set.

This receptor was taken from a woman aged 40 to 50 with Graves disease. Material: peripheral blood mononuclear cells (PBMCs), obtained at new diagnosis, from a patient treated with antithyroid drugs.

DNA for the CDR3: TGTGCCAGCAGTGAAGATCGGGGGGTTCGACAGCCCCAGCATTTT. Encoded protein: CASSEDRGVRQPQHF. The rearrangement joins TRBV2 to TRBJ1-5; D may be TRBD1 (5 bases). CDR3 length: 15 residues. V lost 1 base to trimming and J lost 7 bases, with 14 bases between them. Germline-derived CDR1 and CDR2 are SNHLY and FYNNEI.